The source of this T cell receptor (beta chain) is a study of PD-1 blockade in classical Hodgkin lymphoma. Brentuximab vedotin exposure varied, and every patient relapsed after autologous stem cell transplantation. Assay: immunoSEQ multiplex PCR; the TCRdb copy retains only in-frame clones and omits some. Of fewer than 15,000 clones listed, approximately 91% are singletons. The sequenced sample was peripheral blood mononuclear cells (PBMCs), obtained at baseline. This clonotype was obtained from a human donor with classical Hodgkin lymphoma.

The DNA of the CDR3 is TGTGCCAGCAGTGAAGCTAGCGGGATGTACGAGCAGTACTTC. Protein: CASSEASGMYEQYF. This rearrangement joins TRBV6-1 to TRBJ2-7; TRBD2 matches 8 bases. Unmatched junction bases numbered 2, after V lost 0 bases and J lost 4 bases. Germline CDR1 MNHNS, CDR2 SASEGT. This CDR3 region has 14 residues.